Following are 7 T cell receptor beta chains from one sample sequenced in a study of long-term antiretroviral therapy in people with HIV. This was the immunoSEQ v3.0 assay at survey level. Profiling relied on immunoSEQ multiplex PCR, and the TCRdb table lists in-frame clones only, not all of them. The sample has some 15,000 clones, 88% seen once. The starting material was unsorted PBMCs, obtained 6.9 years after starting antiretroviral therapy. The receptors were sampled from a man between 50 and 59 years old with HIV.

The chain has TRBV19 and TRBJ1-3, with D possibly matching TRBD1 (5 bases). This CDR3 contains 14 residues. V lost 8 bases and J 4 bases, leaving 15 bases between the germline ends. Germline CDR1 and CDR2: LNHDA and SQIVND (reference sequence). The CDR3 region has the DNA TGTGCCAGTTCGACGGCGGGGGTCGGAAACACCATATATTTT. Translated: CASSTAGVGNTIYF.

This clone has a single count. The chain combines TRBV6-5 with TRBJ2-1; D ambiguous. This CDR3 is 15 amino acids long. Germline CDR1 and CDR2: MNHEY and SVGAGI. With 2 bases removed from V and 6 bases from J, the gap between germline ends came to 14 bases. DNA for the CDR3: TGTGCCAGCAGTTACACGCAAGCCTTGCTCAATGAGCAGTTCTTC. Translated, it gives CASSYTQALLNEQFF.

The J gene is TRBJ1-4, the V gene TRBV2, with D possibly being TRBD1 (5 bases). Germline V CDR1 and CDR2: SNHLY, FYNNEI. The CDR3 spans 15 residues. The germline V and J ends were trimmed by 9 bases and 2 bases, with 16 bases remaining between them. The chain's CDR3 is CASRLTWGTNEKLFF. The CDR3 DNA is TGTGCCAGTCGACTCACCTGGGGGACTAATGAAAAACTGTTTTTT.

The chain joins TRBV19 to TRBJ1-5; a weak D match, TRBD1 (6 bases). Germline V CDR1 and CDR2: LNHDA, SQIVND (reference sequence). The V end lost 3 bases, the J end lost 7 bases, and 28 bases lay between the germline ends. The CDR3 is 19 residues long. The CDR3 region has the DNA TGTGCCAGTAGTATCTTAGGACCAACCTCCCGGGGGGCAAGACAGCCCCAGCATTTT. Its translation: CASSILGPTSRGARQPQHF.

The rearrangement joins TRBV28 to TRBJ2-3; weak D call: TRBD2 (6 bases). CDR3 length: 17 residues. Germline-derived CDR1 and CDR2 are MDHEN and SYDVKM. The V and J ends lost 8 bases and 6 bases respectively, with 27 bases between them. CDR3 region: CASAPTIGTEERDTQYF. In DNA form, the CDR3 reads TGTGCCAGCGCCCCTACAATCGGGACTGAGGAACGGGATACGCAGTATTTT.

The rearrangement joins TRBV27 to TRBJ2-7, with D tentatively TRBD2 (5 bases). Germline CDR1 is MNHEY and CDR2 is SMNVEV (reference sequence). This CDR3 comprises 14 residues. Trimming removed 3 bases at V and 3 bases at J, with 12 bases between. The CDR3 DNA reads TGTGCCAGCAGTTTCCGGGGAGACCGCTACGAGCAGTACTTC. Protein sequence: CASSFRGDRYEQYF.

The V gene is TRBV7-9, the J gene TRBJ2-1; 13 bases are a match to TRBD2. CDR3 size: 16 residues. V trimming: 3 bases; J trimming: 8 bases; junction bases outside the gene matches: 7. The V gene's germline CDR1 is SEHNR and CDR2 FQNEAQ (reference sequence). CDR3 DNA: TGTGCCAGCAGCTTTCAACTAGCGGGAGGGGGGTATGAGCAGTTCTTC. Amino acid sequence: CASSFQLAGGGYEQFF.